This entry lists 7 T cell receptor beta chains sequenced from one sample in a study of blood T cells in healthy people across ages. Alongside a J-beta primer mix, a sample-barcoded 5' primer served in a second PCR lasting about 6 to 12 cycles. TCRdb analysed the 5' RACE reads with MiXCR anew, one entry per CDR3 protein. The sample has about 800,000 distinct CDR3 sequences; 55% to 70% are singletons. The sequenced material came from blood. The receptors derive from a man aged 25-45 years in good health.

This clonotype has a single count. The rearrangement links TRBV20-1 to TRBJ2-3; D might be TRBD1 or TRBD2, each matching 5 bases. The CDR3 extends over 13 amino acids. Per the germline V gene, CDR1 is DFQATT and CDR2 is SNEGSKA (reference sequence). Between the trimmed V and J ends, which lost 8 bases and 3 bases, there was a span of 15 bases. The CDR3 is CSRQGSGTDTQYF. The CDR3 nucleotides are TGCAGTCGCCAGGGTTCGGGAACAGATACGCAGTATTTT.

The chain employs TRBV4-1 and TRBJ2-5, with D perhaps being TRBD1 or TRBD2 (5 bases each). Trimming shortened V by 0 bases and J by 4 bases, and 15 bases separated the two germline ends. The CDR3 is made up of 16 amino acids. The germline CDR1 and CDR2 sequences are MGHRA and YSYEKL. The CDR3 region is CASSQDGTFEGETQYF. The CDR3 DNA is TGCGCCAGCAGCCAAGATGGGACCTTCGAAGGAGAGACCCAGTACTTC.

The chain couples TRBV12-3 or TRBV12-4 to TRBJ2-4, with D perhaps matching TRBD1 (5 bases). The V end was cut by 4 bases, the J end by 0 bases, with 16 bases between. The CDR3 spans 17 residues. The CDR3 protein is CASSWGATAVAKNIQYF. The CDR3 DNA reads as TGTGCCAGCAGTTGGGGCGCGACAGCCGTAGCCAAAAACATTCAGTACTTC.

The chain recombines TRBV7-2 with TRBJ2-7; 7 bases align to TRBD2. Germline CDR1 reads SGHTA; CDR2 reads FQGNSA. The length of the CDR3 is 15 residues. J was trimmed by 0 bases and V by 3 bases; bases with no gene match: 5. The CDR3 spells CASSLLAASSYEQYF. CDR3 in DNA: TGTGCCAGCAGCTTGCTAGCGGCTAGCTCCTACGAGCAGTACTTC.

This rearrangement joins TRBV7-2 to TRBJ2-1; maybe TRBD1 (5 bases). The CDR3 consists of 14 residues. Germline CDR1 is SGHTA and CDR2 is FQGNSA. The V end was cut by 2 bases, the J end by 10 bases, with 15 bases between. The CDR3 spells CASSLRGSRKEQFF. In nucleotides, the CDR3 is TGTGCCAGCAGCTTAAGGGGCTCCCGAAAGGAGCAGTTCTTC.

This clonotype was observed many times. The CDR3 nucleotides are TGCAGCGTTCGGGAGGGACAGGGGGAGACCCAGTACTTC. Translated: CSVREGQGETQYF. This chain links TRBV29-1 with TRBJ2-5; 10 bases agree with TRBD1. The CDR3 covers 13 residues. Per germline, CDR1 SQVTM and CDR2 ANQGSEA. V dropped 5 bases and J dropped 5; count of bases not matched to a gene: 5.

The rearrangement links TRBV20-1 to TRBJ1-6; a possible D gene is TRBD1 (5 bases). Per the germline V gene, CDR1 is DFQATT and CDR2 is SNEGSKA (reference sequence). V lost 4 bases to trimming and J lost 10 bases, with 14 bases between them. This CDR3 has 13 residues. CDR3 region: CSATTDRESPLHF. CDR3 sequence (DNA): TGCAGTGCTACCACAGACAGAGAATCACCCCTCCACTTT.